The T cell receptor beta chain under discussion was sequenced for a study of PD-L1 blockade in urothelial cancer. Study as a whole: Bladder-origin urothelial cancer in males covered about 90% of the roughly 30 patients. Findings and caveats of the study: At the 3-week point, tumor-associated blood clones expanded more in durable-benefit patients.

Only in-frame clones appear in the TCRdb table, and some are missing; sequencing was by immunoSEQ multiplex PCR. Found here are about 110,000 clones, over 75% of them singletons; the top ten hold 2.4%. CDR3 size: 12 residues. Trimming at V came to 5 bases and at J to 10 bases, leaving 5 bases not matched to a gene. The germline gives CDR1 SNHLY, CDR2 FYNNEI. Remarks on this clone: The antigen is not known.

Material: PBMCs, obtained around atezolizumab (anti-PD-L1) treatment. The clonotype comes from a man in his fifties with urothelial cancer. V and J are TRBV2 and TRBJ2-1; TRBD1 matches 7 bases. CDR3 sequence (DNA): TGTGCCAGCAGTCCACAGGGGAACGAGCAGTTCTTC. It translates to CASSPQGNEQFF.